One and the same sample provided the 24 T cell receptor beta chains below, sequenced in a study of blood T cell repertoires in COVID-19. Using immunoSEQ multiplex PCR, the repertoire was profiled, and TCRdb retains in-frame clones only, with some absent. The data show roughly 130,000 clones, 84% seen once. Sequencing was carried out using peripheral blood. Every receptor here comes from a woman between 25 and 40 years old who had recovered from COVID-19.

This clone was detected once. One junction end disagrees with the germline gene, perhaps due to a read error. Other DNA sequences from this sample encode an identical CDR3 as well. V gene TRBV5-1 combines with J gene TRBJ1-6, with D maybe TRBD1 (5 bases). Germline CDR1 reads SGHRS; CDR2 reads YFSETQ. This CDR3 contains 15 residues. In DNA, the CDR3 is TGCGCCAGTAGCTTGTCCGGCAGGGAGGGGTCACCCCTCCACTTT. It translates to CASSLSGREGSPLHF.

The chain carries TRBV5-1 and TRBJ2-1, with 8 bases fitting TRBD2. The CDR3 is 19 residues long. Per the germline V gene, CDR1 is SGHRS and CDR2 is YFSETQ. Trimming took 5 bases from V and 0 from J; bases not matched to a gene: 16. This CDR3 is CASRAAGGPAFSSYNEQFF. Here the CDR3 DNA reads TGCGCCAGCAGGGCGGCGGGAGGTCCCGCTTTTAGCTCCTACAATGAGCAGTTCTTC. The entire variable domain, with the rest obtained from reference TRBV5-1 and TRBJ2-1, is as follows: KAGVTQTPRYLIKTRGQQVTLSCSPISGHRSVSWYQQTPGQGLQFLFEYFSETQRNKGNFPGRFSGRQFSNSRSEMNVSTLELGDSALYLCASRAAGGPAFSSYNEQFFGPGTRLTVL.

The chain recombines TRBV25-1 with TRBJ1-1, with a weak D call TRBD1 (5 bases). The CDR3 runs 13 residues. CDR1 and CDR2 (germline): MGHDK, SYGVNS. Trimming left V 5 bases short and J 4 bases short, with 11 bases between. This chain's CDR3 is CASSFRVGTEAFF. The CDR3 bases are TGTGCCAGCAGTTTCAGGGTGGGCACTGAAGCTTTCTTT.

This chain connects TRBV19 to TRBJ2-6, with TRBD2 matching 14 bases. The junction had 5 bases not matched to a gene; V was cut back by 6 bases and J by 1 base. The germline gives CDR1 LNHDA, CDR2 SQIVND (reference sequence). CDR3 length equals 18 residues. CDR3 amino acids: CASSGLAGGPSGANVLTF. DNA of the CDR3: TGTGCCAGTAGCGGACTAGCGGGAGGACCTTCTGGGGCCAACGTCCTGACTTTC.

This clone was recorded once. The chain is built from TRBV5-1 and TRBJ1-2, with D possibly TRBD1 on 5 matching bases. Between the trimmed V and J ends, which lost 0 bases and 5 bases, there was a span of 14 bases. Germline-derived CDR1 and CDR2 are SGHRS and YFSETQ. The CDR3 runs to 15 residues. The CDR3 DNA is TGCGCCAGCAGCTTGGACAGGTTAACTGGTTATGGCTACACCTTC. The encoded protein is CASSLDRLTGYGYTF. Full variable domain (remainder filled in from reference TRBV5-1 and TRBJ1-2): KAGVTQTPRYLIKTRGQQVTLSCSPISGHRSVSWYQQTPGQGLQFLFEYFSETQRNKGNFPGRFSGRQFSNSRSEMNVSTLELGDSALYLCASSLDRLTGYGYTFGSGTRLTVV.

The chain has TRBV2 and TRBJ1-5, with 10 nucleotides matching TRBD1. In germline, CDR1 is SNHLY, CDR2 FYNNEI. Trimming removed 4 bases from V and 1 base from J; junction bases left unmatched: 4. The CDR3 consists of 16 residues. The CDR3 loop reads CASSGTGGGSNQPQHF. In DNA, the CDR3 is TGTGCCAGCAGTGGGACAGGGGGGGGGAGCAATCAGCCCCAGCATTTT.

The V and J genes are TRBV24-1 and TRBJ2-5; TRBD1 aligns across 8 bases. Trimming took 3 bases from V and 5 from J; bases not matched to a gene: 7. This CDR3 has 15 amino acids. Germline CDR1 is KGHDR and CDR2 is SFDVKD. CDR3 sequence: CATSDPRTGSETQYF. The DNA of the CDR3 is TGTGCCACCAGTGATCCCAGGACAGGGAGTGAGACCCAGTACTTC.

The chain joins TRBV19 to TRBJ2-7; the match to TRBD2 covers 8 bases. Germline values: CDR1 LNHDA, CDR2 SQIVND (reference sequence). The CDR3 has 15 residues. Trimming removed 4 bases from V and 6 bases from J; junction bases left unmatched: 11. The CDR3 sequence is CASSTLTGGSPEQYF. Here the CDR3 DNA reads TGTGCCAGTAGTACCCTGACGGGAGGGAGTCCCGAGCAGTACTTC.

This clone was seen once. The genes are TRBV5-1 and TRBJ2-7, with D unresolved. V was trimmed by 4 bases and J by 9 bases, leaving 14 bases between them. The CDR3 is 12 amino acids. The germline V gene encodes CDR1 SGHRS and CDR2 YFSETQ. CDR3 residues: CASSTDSFRQYF. The CDR3 coding sequence is TGCGCCAGCAGCACTGACTCATTCAGGCAGTACTTC.

The J gene is TRBJ2-3, the V gene TRBV9; D is ambiguous. V shed 2 bases and J shed 2 bases, with 6 bases lying between them. Germline V gives CDR1 SGDLS, CDR2 YYNGEE. The CDR3 contains 13 residues. The CDR3 is CASSVLPTDTQYF. The CDR3 DNA is TGTGCCAGCAGCGTTCTTCCCACAGATACGCAGTATTTT.

For the CDR3, the DNA is TGTGCCTGGAGGACGGGGGTGGGCAATGAAGCTTTCTTT. It is translated as CAWRTGVGNEAFF. This chain joins TRBV30 and TRBJ1-1, with TRBD1 as a possible D gene (5 bases). Trimming shortened V by 3 bases and J by 7 bases, and 15 bases separated the two germline ends. Germline lookup yields CDR1 GTSNPN and CDR2 SVGIG (reference sequence). CDR3 size: 13 residues.

The chain combines TRBV28 with TRBJ2-4; 13 positions match TRBD2. V trimming: 8 bases; J trimming: 0 bases; junction bases outside the gene matches: 7. This CDR3 has 17 amino acids. The germline V gene encodes CDR1 MDHEN and CDR2 SYDVKM. The CDR3 coding sequence is TGTGCCAGCTACGGGACTAGCGGGGACCGAGCCAAAAACATTCAGTACTTC. Protein sequence: CASYGTSGDRAKNIQYF.

V and J are TRBV20-1 and TRBJ2-1; 10 bases fit TRBD2. V lost 3 bases and J lost 10; bases outside the gene matches: 12. In germline, CDR1 is DFQATT, CDR2 SNEGSKA (reference sequence). This CDR3 is built from 15 residues. DNA for the CDR3: TGCAGTGCTAGTAGAGCGGGAGGGCCGTTCGGGGAGCAGTTCTTC. Protein sequence: CSASRAGGPFGEQFF.

This chain uses TRBV6-5 with TRBJ2-2, with D perhaps TRBD2 (6 bases). CDR3 length: 14 amino acids. Germline CDR1 reads MNHEY; CDR2 reads SVGAGI. Trimming pared 6 bases from V and 5 bases from J, leaving 13 bases between. DNA of the CDR3: TGTGCCAGCAGCCCGGGGGTTCTAACCGGGGAGCTGTTTTTT. Protein product: CASSPGVLTGELFF.

The chain employs TRBV18 and TRBJ1-6; D is uncertain. CDR3 length equals 14 residues. Trimming pared 2 bases from V and 8 bases from J, leaving 10 bases between. Germline V gene data show CDR1 as KGHSH and CDR2 as LQKENI. CDR3 amino acids: CASSPGGKDSPLHF. CDR3 coding DNA: TGTGCCAGCTCACCAGGAGGGAAAGATTCACCCCTCCACTTT.

V and J are TRBV10-2 and TRBJ1-2; D not certain. This CDR3 contains 14 residues. CDR1 is WSHSY, CDR2 SAAADI, per germline. The V end lost 3 bases, the J end lost 0 bases, and 8 bases lay between the germline ends. Here the CDR3 reads CASSDFAANYGYTF. The CDR3, as DNA: TGCGCCAGCAGTGATTTCGCAGCTAACTATGGCTACACCTTC.

This chain uses TRBV14 with TRBJ1-4; D remains unclear. Germline-derived CDR1 and CDR2 are SGHDN and FVKESK. The germline V and J ends were trimmed by 7 bases and 10 bases, with 13 bases remaining between them. This CDR3 has 12 residues. The CDR3 loop is CASNPRLLKLFF. DNA of the CDR3: TGTGCCAGCAACCCGCGCCTGCTAAAACTGTTTTTT. Together with reference TRBV14 and TRBJ1-4, the CDR3 gives the full variable domain: EAGVTQFPSHSVIEKGQTVTLRCDPISGHDNLYWYRRVMGKEIKFLLHFVKESKQDESGMPNNRFLAERTGGTYSTLKVQPAELEDSGVYFCASNPRLLKLFFGSGTQLSVL.

The chain couples TRBV11-3 to TRBJ2-4, with D hard to call. Trimming stripped 4 bases from V and 8 bases from J, with 12 bases between. The V gene's germline CDR1 is SGHNT and CDR2 YENEEA. This CDR3 spans 13 amino acids. CDR3 bases: TGTGCCAGCAGCTCTGCCGAGATGTACATTCAGTACTTC. This sequence encodes CASSSAEMYIQYF. The whole variable domain, filled in from reference TRBV11-3 and TRBJ2-4, reads EAGVVQSPRYKIIEKKQPVAFWCNPISGHNTLYWYLQNLGQGPELLIRYENEEAVDDSQLPKDRFSAERLKGVDSTLKIQPAELGDSAVYLCASSSAEMYIQYFGAGTRLSVL.

The count of this clone is one. V usage is TRBV9 and J usage is TRBJ2-7; no definite D call. V lost 0 bases to trimming and J lost 2 bases, with 12 bases between them. This CDR3 region has 15 residues. Germline CDR1 is SGDLS and CDR2 is YYNGEE. The CDR3 loop reads CASSVAQALPYEQYF. The CDR3 nucleotides are TGTGCCAGCAGCGTAGCTCAGGCACTGCCCTACGAGCAGTACTTC.

This chain links TRBV4-1 with TRBJ2-5; 9 nucleotides match TRBD2. V lost 1 base, J lost 3 bases, and 12 bases stayed unmatched. Germline values: CDR1 MGHRA, CDR2 YSYEKL. This CDR3 is 18 amino acids long. The CDR3 DNA is TGCGCCAGCAGCCAAGGCCACCTGGCGGAGCGGGAGGAAGAGACCCAGTACTTC. It is translated as CASSQGHLAEREEETQYF.

J is TRBJ2-7 and V is TRBV7-2; 10 bases align to TRBD1. The V gene end was trimmed by 2 bases and the J gene end by 9 bases; junction bases not matched to a gene: 7. Germline-derived CDR1 and CDR2 are SGHTA and FQGNSA. The CDR3 spans 14 residues. The CDR3 region has the DNA TGTGCCAGCAGCTTACGGGACAGGGGTCTCTGGCAGTACTTC. Amino acids: CASSLRDRGLWQYF.

The genes are TRBV7-9 and TRBJ2-1, with a weak D call TRBD1 (5 bases). Trimming stripped 1 base from V and 7 bases from J, with 11 bases between. The CDR3 contains 14 residues. Germline-derived CDR1 and CDR2 are SEHNR and FQNEAQ (reference sequence). The CDR3 spells CASSLENRNNEQFF. CDR3 nucleotide sequence: TGTGCCAGCAGCTTAGAGAACAGGAATAATGAGCAGTTCTTC.

The table lists this clone with a few counts. The chain recombines TRBV3-1 (or the pseudogene TRBV3-2) with TRBJ2-1; 8 positions agree with TRBD2. The junction had 2 bases not matched to a gene; V was cut back by 4 bases and J by 6 bases. The CDR3 contains 13 residues. From germline, CDR1 is LGHDT and CDR2 YNNKEL (reference sequence). Here the CDR3 DNA reads TGTGCCAGCAGCCTTGGGACTAGCAATGAGCAGTTCTTC. This encodes CASSLGTSNEQFF.

V gene TRBV9 combines with J gene TRBJ2-1, with 11 bases matching TRBD2. Germline loops: CDR1 SGDLS, CDR2 YYNGEE. This CDR3 has 17 residues. V shed 0 bases and J 2 bases; nucleotides not matched to a gene: 4. This chain's CDR3 is CASSVDTSGGPYNEQFF. The DNA for the CDR3 is TGTGCCAGCAGCGTAGACACTAGCGGGGGCCCCTACAATGAGCAGTTCTTC.